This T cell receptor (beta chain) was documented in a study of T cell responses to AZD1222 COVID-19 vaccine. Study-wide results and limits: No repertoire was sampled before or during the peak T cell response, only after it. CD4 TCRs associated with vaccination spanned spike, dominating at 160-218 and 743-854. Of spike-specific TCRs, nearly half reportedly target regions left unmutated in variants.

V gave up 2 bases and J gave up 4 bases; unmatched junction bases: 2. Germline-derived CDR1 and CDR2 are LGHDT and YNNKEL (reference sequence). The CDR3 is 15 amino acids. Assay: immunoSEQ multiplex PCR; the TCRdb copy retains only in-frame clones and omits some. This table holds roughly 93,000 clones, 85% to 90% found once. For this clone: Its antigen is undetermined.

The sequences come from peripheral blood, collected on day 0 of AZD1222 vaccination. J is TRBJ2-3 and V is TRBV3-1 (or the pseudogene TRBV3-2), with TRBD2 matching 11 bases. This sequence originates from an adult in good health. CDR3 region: CASSQIAGGPDTQYF. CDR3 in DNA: TGTGCCAGCAGCCAAATAGCGGGAGGGCCAGATACGCAGTATTTT.